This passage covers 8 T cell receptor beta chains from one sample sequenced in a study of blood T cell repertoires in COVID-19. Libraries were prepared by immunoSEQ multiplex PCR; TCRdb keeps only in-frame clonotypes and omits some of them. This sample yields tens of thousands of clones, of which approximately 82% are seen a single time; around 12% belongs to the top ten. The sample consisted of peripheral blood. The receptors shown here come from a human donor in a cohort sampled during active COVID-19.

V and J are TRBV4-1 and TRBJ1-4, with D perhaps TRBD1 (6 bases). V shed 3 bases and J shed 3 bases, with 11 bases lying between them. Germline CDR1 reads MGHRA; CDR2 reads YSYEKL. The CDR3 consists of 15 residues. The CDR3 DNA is TGCGCCAGCAGCCAGAAAGGGGGACCTAATGAAAAACTGTTTTTT. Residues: CASSQKGGPNEKLFF.

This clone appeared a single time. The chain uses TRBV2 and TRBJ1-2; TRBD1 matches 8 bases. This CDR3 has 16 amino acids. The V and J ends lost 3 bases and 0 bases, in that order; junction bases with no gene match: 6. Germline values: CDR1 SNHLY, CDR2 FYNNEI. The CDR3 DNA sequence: TGTGCCAGCAGTGATGGAGGGACAGGTTCTAACTATGGCTACACCTTC. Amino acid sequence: CASSDGGTGSNYGYTF.

The CDR3 nucleotides are TGTGCCAGCAGCCAAGGACGACCCCGGGACAGCTACGAGCAGTACTTC. The encoded protein is CASSQGRPRDSYEQYF. The chain couples TRBV3-1 (or the pseudogene TRBV3-2) to TRBJ2-7; 7 bases are shared with TRBD1. The CDR3 covers 16 residues. Germline CDR1 and CDR2: LGHDT and YNNKEL (reference sequence). After removal of 1 base from V and 3 bases from J, the junction contained 9 bases not matched to a gene.

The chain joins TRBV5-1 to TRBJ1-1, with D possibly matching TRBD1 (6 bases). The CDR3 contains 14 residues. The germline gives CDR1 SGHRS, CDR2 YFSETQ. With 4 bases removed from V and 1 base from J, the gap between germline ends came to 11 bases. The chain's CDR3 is CASSIQGRNTEAFF. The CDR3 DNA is TGCGCCAGCAGCATCCAGGGGAGGAACACTGAAGCTTTCTTT. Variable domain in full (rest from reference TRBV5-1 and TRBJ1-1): KAGVTQTPRYLIKTRGQQVTLSCSPISGHRSVSWYQQTPGQGLQFLFEYFSETQRNKGNFPGRFSGRQFSNSRSEMNVSTLELGDSALYLCASSIQGRNTEAFFGQGTRLTVV.

The DNA for the CDR3 is TGTGCCAGCTCACCACTACAGGGAAGTGAAACTGAAGCTTTCTTT. This gives the protein CASSPLQGSETEAFF. The V and J genes are TRBV18 and TRBJ1-1, with D possibly TRBD1 on 6 matching bases. The CDR3 consists of 15 residues. Per germline, CDR1 KGHSH and CDR2 LQKENI. Trimming pared 1 base from V and 5 bases from J, leaving 14 bases between.

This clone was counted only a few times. The CDR3 loop is CASSPSQLNTEAFF. The CDR3 DNA follows: TGTGCCAGCTCACCCTCACAGCTGAACACTGAAGCTTTCTTT. The chain combines TRBV18 with TRBJ1-1; D gene ambiguous. V was pared by 3 bases and J by 0 bases, with 8 bases between. The CDR3 is 14 amino acids. The germline V gene encodes CDR1 KGHSH and CDR2 LQKENI.

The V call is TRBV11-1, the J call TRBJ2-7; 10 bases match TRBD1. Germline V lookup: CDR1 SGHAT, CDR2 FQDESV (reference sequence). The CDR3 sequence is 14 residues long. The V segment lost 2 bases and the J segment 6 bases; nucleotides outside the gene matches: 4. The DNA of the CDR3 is TGTGCCAGCAGCTTACCCGGACAGGGGGTCGAGCAGTACTTC. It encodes CASSLPGQGVEQYF.

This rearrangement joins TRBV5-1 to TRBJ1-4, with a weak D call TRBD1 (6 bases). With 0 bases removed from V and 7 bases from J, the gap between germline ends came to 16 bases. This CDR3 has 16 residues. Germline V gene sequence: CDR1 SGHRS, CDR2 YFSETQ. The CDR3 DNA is TGCGCCAGCAGCTTGGAAGGGGACACCATAGGTGAAAAACTGTTTTTT. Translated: CASSLEGDTIGEKLFF.